This TCR beta chain stems from a study of metastatic and nonmetastatic thyroid tumors. Study-level background: A comparison of repertoires was made across blood and tumor or nodule tissue from malignant and benign thyroid patients.

Whole-study results and caveats: It was reportedly found that TCR beta diversity was significantly higher in malignant thyroid tumors than in benign nodules, a difference seen in both blood and tumor samples.

Per the authors' pipeline: Using the CDR3 differences seen across clinicopathological groups, the authors built a distant-metastasis classifier for papillary thyroid cancer, which was meant to discriminate distant-metastatic patients. TCRdb reanalyzed the PCR reads via MiXCR. TCRdb, not the original authors, processed these V and J calls. The data hold over 13,000 clones, with under 25% observed a single time. In its sample, this clone was seen a few times. Its antigen is not identified. There are 13 residues in the CDR3. Germline V gene lookup returns CDR1 MGHRA and CDR2 YSYEKL. Deletions cut 5 bases from V and 7 bases from J, with 12 bases between. The entire patient cohort was treatment-naive prior to thyroid surgery.

The sample comprised blood. This sequence was found in a female donor with papillary thyroid cancer or a benign thyroid nodule (not recorded which). Some clones in this sample may be carry-over from other donors' samples. This chain connects TRBV4-1 to TRBJ1-5; D may be TRBD1 (6 bases). CDR3 DNA: TGCGCCAGCAGCTCCTGGGGGGGCCAGCCCCAGCATTTT. This translates into CASSSWGGQPQHF.